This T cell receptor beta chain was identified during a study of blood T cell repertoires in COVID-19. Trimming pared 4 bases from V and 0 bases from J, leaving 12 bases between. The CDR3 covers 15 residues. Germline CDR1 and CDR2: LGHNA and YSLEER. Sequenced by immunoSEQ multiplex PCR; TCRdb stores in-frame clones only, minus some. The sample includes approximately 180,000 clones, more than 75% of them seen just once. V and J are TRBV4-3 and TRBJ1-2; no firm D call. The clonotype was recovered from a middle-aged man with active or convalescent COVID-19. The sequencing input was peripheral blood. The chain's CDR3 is CASSPRRVSNYGYTF. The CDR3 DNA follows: TGCGCCAGCAGCCCACGTCGAGTTTCTAACTATGGCTACACCTTC.